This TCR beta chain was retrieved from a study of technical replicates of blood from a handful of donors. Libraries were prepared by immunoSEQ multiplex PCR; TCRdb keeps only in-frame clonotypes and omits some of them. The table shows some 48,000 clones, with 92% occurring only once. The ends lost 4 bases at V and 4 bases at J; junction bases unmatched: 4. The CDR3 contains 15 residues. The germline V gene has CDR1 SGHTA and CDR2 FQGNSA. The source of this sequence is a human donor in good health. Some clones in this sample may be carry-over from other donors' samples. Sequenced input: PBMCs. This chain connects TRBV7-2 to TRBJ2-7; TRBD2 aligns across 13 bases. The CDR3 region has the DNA TGTGCCAGCAGCTCCACTAGCGGGAGGGCTTACGAGCAGTACTTC. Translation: CASSSTSGRAYEQYF.